This T cell receptor (beta chain) was obtained from a study of shared clonotypes between healthy human individuals. Looking at the study overall: Ranging from 18 to 49 in age, donors were a couple of women and a few men.

Libraries were prepared by immunoSEQ multiplex PCR; TCRdb keeps only in-frame clonotypes and omits some of them. The sample has about 560,000 clones, about 80% seen once; the top ten hold 9.5% to 15%. CDR3 length equals 13 residues. Germline CDR1 and CDR2: MDHEN and SYDVKM. J was trimmed by 0 bases and V by 6 bases; bases with no gene match: 2. Notes on this clone: The same CDR3 can be traced to other DNA sequences in this sample.

The chain employs TRBV28 and TRBJ2-7, with TRBD2 identical over 7 bases. Sequencing was performed on PBMCs. The origin of this receptor is a woman between 40 and 55 years old in good health. Some clones in this sample may be carry-over from other donors' samples. The DNA of the CDR3 is TGTGCCAGCAGATTAGCGGGCTCCTACGAGCAGTACTTC. This sequence encodes CASRLAGSYEQYF.